Listed here are 18 T cell receptor beta chains from one sample, sequenced in a study of beta chain features in type 1 diabetes. For these receptors, no antigen is known. General observations from the study: All four CD4+ subsets from Type 1 diabetes patients carried moderately but significantly shorter TCRB CDR3s.

Expressed TCRB transcripts were sequenced because the isolated RNA had all been reverse transcribed beforehand. TCRdb keeps only in-frame clones here, not all; method: immunoSEQ multiplex PCR. The sample records under 300,000 clones, 14% being singletons. Sequencing input: naive CD4+ T cells from blood. The source is a man younger than 45 with type 1 diabetes.

The sample holds one count of this clone. This rearrangement joins TRBV5-1 to TRBJ2-3, with 10 bases that match TRBD2. Trimming removed 5 bases from V and 2 bases from J; junction bases left unmatched: 8. Germline V lookup: CDR1 SGHRS, CDR2 YFSETQ. The CDR3 runs 16 residues. CDR3 nucleotides: TGCGCCAGCAGACTAGGACTAGCGGCAATCACAGATACGCAGTATTTT. This codes for CASRLGLAAITDTQYF.

This clone was observed a few times. This rearrangement joins TRBV30 to TRBJ1-1; tentatively, D is TRBD1 (5 bases). Between the trimmed V and J ends, which lost 4 bases and 0 bases, there was a span of 18 bases. Per the germline V gene, CDR1 is GTSNPN and CDR2 is SVGIG (reference sequence). CDR3 length equals 16 residues. The CDR3, as DNA: TGTGCCTGGATAGGGGACGGGGGGACCATGAACACTGAAGCTTTCTTT. This encodes CAWIGDGGTMNTEAFF.

The chain recombines TRBV11-2 with TRBJ1-2, with 7 bases identical to TRBD1. Germline CDR1 is SGHAT and CDR2 is FQNNGV. The trim removed 0 bases at V and 7 bases at J, leaving 5 bases unmatched. CDR3 length: 14 residues. CDR3 protein: CASSLDRTGIGYTF. The CDR3 region has the DNA TGTGCCAGCAGCTTAGACCGGACAGGCATTGGCTACACCTTC.

The chain has TRBV6-5 and TRBJ1-5; 9 bases map to TRBD1. CDR1 is MNHEY and CDR2 is SVGAGI in the germline V gene. The J segment lost 6 bases and the V segment lost 6 bases, leaving 9 bases of the junction unmatched. The CDR3 totals 15 residues. CDR3 sequence reads: CASRRDRESGQPQHF. The CDR3 coding sequence is TGTGCCAGCAGACGGGACAGGGAGTCGGGTCAGCCCCAGCATTTT.

This chain uses TRBV19 with TRBJ1-2; a weak D match, TRBD1 (5 bases). The CDR3 is 13 amino acids. Germline V gene data show CDR1 as LNHDA and CDR2 as SQIVND (reference sequence). V was shortened by 3 bases and J by 5 bases, with 10 bases between the two germline ends. In DNA, the CDR3 is TGTGCCAGTAGTATTGGAGGGGATTATGGCTACACCTTC. It yields the protein CASSIGGDYGYTF.

This clone was seen a handful of times. The CDR3 region has the DNA TGTGCCAGCAGCGTAGCCCAAGGAACTAGCGGGGGGGAGAGCGGGGAGCTGTTTTTT. Translated, it gives CASSVAQGTSGGESGELFF. The chain carries TRBV9 and TRBJ2-2; 13 nucleotides line up with TRBD2. V dropped 0 bases and J dropped 7; count of bases not matched to a gene: 12. The CDR3 has 19 residues. From germline, CDR1 is SGDLS and CDR2 YYNGEE.

The chain recombines TRBV7-9 with TRBJ2-7; D is unresolved. CDR1 and CDR2 from the germline V gene are SEHNR and FQNEAQ (reference sequence). Trimming took 6 bases from V and 2 from J, leaving 14 bases between them. This CDR3 has 14 amino acids. CDR3 DNA sequence: TGTGCCAGCAGTTCTACTACTGGAGCCTACGAGCAGTACTTC. It encodes CASSSTTGAYEQYF.

This clone showed up just a few times. The J gene is TRBJ1-2, the V gene TRBV29-1, with a weak D call TRBD1 (5 bases). The CDR3 length is 10 residues. V dropped 7 bases and J dropped 9 bases, with 12 bases sitting between them. Germline-derived CDR1 and CDR2 are SQVTM and ANQGSEA. The CDR3 reads CSAEEGRYTF. For the CDR3, the DNA is TGCAGCGCGGAAGAGGGGCGCTACACCTTC.

There are a few counts of this clone. The rearrangement links TRBV28 to TRBJ2-7, with 9 bases lining up with TRBD2. The CDR3 spans 14 residues. From germline, CDR1 is MDHEN and CDR2 SYDVKM. Unmatched junction bases numbered 10, after V lost 5 bases and J lost 8 bases. The DNA for the CDR3 is TGTGCCAGCAGTCCCGGGACTAGCAATCCCAAGCAGTACTTC. Amino acid sequence: CASSPGTSNPKQYF.

The CDR3 DNA reads as TGTGCCAGCAGTACCGGCGGACAGGGCCCGGGGACCCAGTACTTC. Translated, it gives CASSTGGQGPGTQYF. The rearrangement links TRBV28 to TRBJ2-5; the match to TRBD1 covers 8 bases. J gave up 7 bases and V 5 bases, and 12 bases lay outside the gene matches. CDR3 size: 15 residues. In germline, CDR1 is MDHEN, CDR2 SYDVKM.

This clone appeared a few times. The rearrangement links TRBV7-8 to TRBJ2-5; D remains ambiguous. The CDR3 is 14 amino acids. CDR1 SGHVS and CDR2 FQNEAQ come from the germline V gene. V lost 2 bases to trimming and J lost 7 bases, with 14 bases between them. The CDR3: CASSLREQSRTQYF. CDR3 in DNA: TGTGCCAGCAGCTTAAGAGAACAGAGCAGGACCCAGTACTTC.

The chain recombines TRBV11-2 with TRBJ2-1, with 7 bases lining up with TRBD2. V lost 2 bases, J lost 8 bases, and 12 bases stayed unmatched. CDR3 length: 16 amino acids. In germline, CDR1 is SGHAT, CDR2 FQNNGV. The CDR3 DNA follows: TGTGCCAGCAGCTTATCGGGGGGTAAAAGAGGGGATGAGCAGTTCTTC. This encodes CASSLSGGKRGDEQFF.

The rearrangement links TRBV5-1 to TRBJ2-7; 9 nucleotides match TRBD1. CDR1 SGHRS and CDR2 YFSETQ come from the germline V gene. The CDR3 extends over 15 amino acids. Trimming took 0 bases from V and 5 from J; bases not matched to a gene: 6. The CDR3 sequence: CASSLERTGVNEQYF. As DNA, the CDR3 is TGCGCCAGCAGCTTGGAACGGACAGGGGTCAACGAGCAGTACTTC.

In its sample, this clone was seen a few times. V and J are TRBV29-1 and TRBJ2-1, with 8 bases lining up with TRBD2. The germline V gene has CDR1 SQVTM and CDR2 ANQGSEA. The CDR3 runs to 15 residues. V shed 3 bases and J 4 bases; nucleotides not matched to a gene: 8. CDR3: CSVDTTGGGYNEQFF. The CDR3 bases are TGCAGCGTTGATACAACGGGAGGGGGTTACAATGAGCAGTTCTTC.

The chain carries TRBV25-1 and TRBJ1-2; TRBD1 is a possible D gene (5 bases). This CDR3 region has 13 residues. Trimming removed 4 bases from V and 5 bases from J, with 11 bases in between. Looked up from germline, CDR1 is MGHDK and CDR2 is SYGVNS. The CDR3 DNA reads TGTGCCAGCAGTGCCCCCCCAGGGTATGGCTACACCTTC. Encoded protein: CASSAPPGYGYTF.

This clone turned up a few times. The V and J genes are TRBV6-5 and TRBJ1-1, with D possibly TRBD1 on 6 matching bases. The germline V gene encodes CDR1 MNHEY and CDR2 SVGAGI. The CDR3 has 12 amino acids. V was pared by 2 bases and J by 10 bases, with 11 bases between. The chain's CDR3 is CASSYPGGGAFF. CDR3 bases: TGTGCCAGCAGTTACCCGGGAGGGGGAGCTTTCTTT.

The genes are TRBV7-9 and TRBJ1-2, with 7 bases fitting TRBD1. Germline trimming cut 3 bases from V and 2 bases from J; bases unmatched to any gene: 3. This CDR3 contains 14 residues. Germline CDR1 and CDR2: SEHNR and FQNEAQ (reference sequence). The CDR3 loop reads CASSFGDRNYGYTF. The CDR3 nucleotides read TGTGCCAGCAGCTTCGGGGACAGAAACTATGGCTACACCTTC.

This clone appeared a few times. The chain employs TRBV29-1 and TRBJ2-2; D may be TRBD2 (5 bases). The length of the CDR3 is 13 residues. Germline V gene data show CDR1 as SQVTM and CDR2 as ANQGSEA. The germline V and J ends were trimmed by 4 bases and 8 bases, with 14 bases remaining between them. The CDR3 reads CSVAAAAKGELFF. The CDR3 DNA reads TGCAGCGTTGCCGCAGCGGCTAAGGGGGAGCTGTTTTTT.